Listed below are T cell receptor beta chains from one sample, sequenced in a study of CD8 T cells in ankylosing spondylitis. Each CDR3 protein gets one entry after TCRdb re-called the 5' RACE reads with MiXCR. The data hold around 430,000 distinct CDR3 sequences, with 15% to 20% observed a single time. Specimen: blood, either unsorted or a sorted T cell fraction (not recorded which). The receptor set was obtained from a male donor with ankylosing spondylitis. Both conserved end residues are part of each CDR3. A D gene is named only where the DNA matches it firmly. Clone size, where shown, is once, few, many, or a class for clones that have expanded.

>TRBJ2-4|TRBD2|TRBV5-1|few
CASSLLAGVGKNIQYF
TGCGCCAGCAGCCTCCTAGCGGGAGTGGGCAAAAACATTCAGTACTTC
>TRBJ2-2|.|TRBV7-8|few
CASSREPNTGELFF
TGTGCCAGCAGCCGGGAGCCGAACACCGGGGAGCTGTTTTTT
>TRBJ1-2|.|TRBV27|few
CASIQPGLEMARYGYTF
TGTGCCAGCATCCAACCGGGACTAGAAATGGCTCGCTATGGCTACACCTTC
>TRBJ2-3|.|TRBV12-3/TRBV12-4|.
CASSPRPDTDTQYF
TGTGCCAGCAGCCCACGACCTGACACAGATACGCAGTATTTT
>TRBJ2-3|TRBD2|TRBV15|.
CATSTEPTSGRNTQYF
TGTGCCACCAGCACAGAACCGACTAGCGGGAGAAATACGCAGTATTTT
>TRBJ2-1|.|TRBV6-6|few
CASGYSHEQFF
TGTGCCAGCGGATATTCCCATGAGCAGTTCTTC
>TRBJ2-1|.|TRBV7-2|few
CASSLGGLNRAREQFF
TGTGCCAGCAGCTTGGGGGGATTGAACCGGGCCCGGGAGCAGTTCTTC
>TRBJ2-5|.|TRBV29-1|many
CSVSTQETQYF
TGCAGCGTTTCAACCCAAGAGACCCAGTACTTC
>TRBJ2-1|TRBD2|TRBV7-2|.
CASSPGLAGPYNEQFF
TGTGCCAGCAGCCCGGGACTAGCGGGACCCTACAATGAGCAGTTCTTC
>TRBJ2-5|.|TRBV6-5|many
CASGSEQETQYF
TGTGCCAGCGGGTCTGAGCAAGAGACCCAGTACTTC
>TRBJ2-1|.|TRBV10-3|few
CAISERGSANGYNEQFF
TGTGCCATCAGTGAAAGAGGGAGCGCTAATGGATACAATGAGCAGTTCTTC
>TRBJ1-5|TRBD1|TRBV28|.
CASRSQGAPNQPQHF
TGTGCCAGCAGATCGCAGGGGGCACCCAATCAGCCCCAGCATTTT
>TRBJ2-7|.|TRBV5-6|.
CASGVQGTYEQYF
TGTGCCAGTGGGGTACAGGGAACCTACGAGCAGTACTTC
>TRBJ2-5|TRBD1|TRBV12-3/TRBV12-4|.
CASSLLDRGSGTQYF
TGTGCCAGCAGTTTACTGGACAGGGGTTCGGGGACCCAGTACTTC
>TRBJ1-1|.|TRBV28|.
CASRDQENTEAFF
TGTGCCAGCAGGGATCAGGAGAACACTGAAGCTTTCTTT
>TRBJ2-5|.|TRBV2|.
CASQRARETQYF
TGTGCCAGCCAGAGGGCACGAGAGACCCAGTACTTC
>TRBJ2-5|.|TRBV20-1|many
CSATRETQYF
TGCAGTGCAACTAGGGAGACCCAGTACTTC
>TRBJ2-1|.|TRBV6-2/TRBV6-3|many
CASSSTADLSEQFF
TGTGCCAGCAGTTCTACCGCCGATCTAAGTGAGCAGTTCTTC
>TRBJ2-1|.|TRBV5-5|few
CASSTMRAQASYNEQFF
TGTGCCAGCAGTACTATGCGGGCCCAGGCCTCCTACAATGAGCAGTTCTTC
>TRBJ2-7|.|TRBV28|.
CASARPGTLKYEQYF
TGTGCCAGCGCCCGCCCCGGGACTCTAAAATACGAGCAGTACTTC
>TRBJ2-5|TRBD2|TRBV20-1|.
CSARGGFGTSGRLGQETQYF
TGCAGTGCTAGGGGAGGGTTTGGGACTAGCGGGAGACTAGGGCAAGAGACCCAGTACTTC
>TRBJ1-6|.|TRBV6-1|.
CASRTPRGNSPLHF
TGTGCCAGCAGAACCCCTCGGGGAAATTCACCCCTCCACTTT
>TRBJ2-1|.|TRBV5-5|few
CASSLRDRSWSEQFF
TGTGCCAGCAGCTTGCGGGATCGAAGTTGGAGTGAGCAGTTCTTC
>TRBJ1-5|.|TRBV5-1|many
CASSFGGASNQPQHF
TGCGCCAGCAGCTTCGGCGGAGCTAGCAATCAGCCCCAGCATTTT
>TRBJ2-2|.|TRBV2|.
CASSDRGGTGELFF
TGTGCCAGCAGTGATCGGGGCGGGACCGGGGAGCTGTTTTTT
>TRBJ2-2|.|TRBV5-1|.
CASSSRGEGTGELFF
TGCGCCAGCAGCTCCAGGGGGGAGGGCACCGGGGAGCTGTTTTTT
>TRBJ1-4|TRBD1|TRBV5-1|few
CASSSGQVKEKLFF
TGCGCCAGCAGCTCTGGACAGGTGAAAGAAAAACTGTTTTTT
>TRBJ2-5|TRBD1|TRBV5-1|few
CASKPGQGSQETQYF
TGCGCCTCTAAGCCGGGACAGGGTTCCCAAGAGACCCAGTACTTC
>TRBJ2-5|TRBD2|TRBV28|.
CASSRSSAGGLGETQYF
TGTGCCAGCAGTCGTAGCAGTGCGGGAGGGCTGGGGGAGACCCAGTACTTC
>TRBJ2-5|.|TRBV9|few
CASSPSGWQGETQYF
TGTGCCAGCAGCCCCAGTGGGTGGCAGGGGGAGACCCAGTACTTC
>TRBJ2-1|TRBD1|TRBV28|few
CASSLGTGSSYNEQFF
TGTGCCAGCAGTCTCGGGACAGGGAGCTCCTACAATGAGCAGTTCTTC
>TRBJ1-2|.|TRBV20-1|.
CSAWTYPQYGYTF
TGCAGTGCTTGGACCTACCCTCAATATGGCTACACCTTC
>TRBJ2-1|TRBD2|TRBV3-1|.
CASSPRWRSGSGDEQFF
TGTGCCAGCAGCCCCCGATGGCGTAGCGGGAGTGGCGATGAGCAGTTCTTC
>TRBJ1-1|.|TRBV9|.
CASSVVGSKGEAFF
TGTGCCAGCAGCGTAGTAGGGTCCAAAGGTGAAGCTTTCTTT
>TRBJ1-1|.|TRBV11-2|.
CASSPGLWNTEAFF
TGTGCCAGCAGCCCGGGACTGTGGAACACTGAAGCTTTCTTT
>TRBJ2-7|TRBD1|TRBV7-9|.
CASSFPTGGYEQYF
TGTGCCAGCAGCTTTCCTACAGGGGGATACGAGCAGTACTTC
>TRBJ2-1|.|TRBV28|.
CASSLWGDPNNEQFF
TGTGCCAGCAGTTTATGGGGGGATCCCAACAATGAGCAGTTCTTC
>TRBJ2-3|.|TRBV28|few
CASSSQVGSSTDTQYF
TGTGCCAGCAGTTCCCAGGTGGGCTCTTCCACAGATACGCAGTATTTT
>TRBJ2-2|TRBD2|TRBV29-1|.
CSVKAGGYTGELFF
TGCAGCGTCAAAGCCGGGGGGTACACCGGGGAGCTGTTTTTT
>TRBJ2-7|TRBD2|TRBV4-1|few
CASSLTSGSVYEQYF
TGCGCCAGCAGCCTTACTAGCGGGAGCGTCTACGAGCAGTACTTC
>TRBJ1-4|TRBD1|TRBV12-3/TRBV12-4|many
CASSLGTANEKLFF
TGTGCCAGCTCGTTGGGGACAGCTAATGAAAAACTGTTTTTT
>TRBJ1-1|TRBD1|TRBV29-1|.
CSGGQGARNTVAFF
TGCAGCGGGGGACAGGGGGCTAGGAACACTGTAGCTTTCTTT
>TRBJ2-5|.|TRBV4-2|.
CASSQGPVAQETQYF
TGTGCCAGCAGCCAAGGGCCCGTGGCCCAAGAGACCCAGTACTTC
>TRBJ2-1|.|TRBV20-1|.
CSAPRGGSNNEQFF
TGCAGTGCTCCGAGAGGCGGGTCAAACAATGAGCAGTTCTTC
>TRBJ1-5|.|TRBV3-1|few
CASSQGTGINQPQHF
TGTGCCAGCAGCCAAGGGACGGGGATCAATCAGCCCCAGCATTTT